This T cell receptor beta chain is drawn from a study of T cell responses to AZD1222 COVID-19 vaccine. General study findings and limits: Receipt of two AZD1222 doses was followed by a rise in Spike-specific TCR breadth and depth. Nearly half of spike-specific TCRs reportedly go after variant regions that carry no mutations.

Using immunoSEQ multiplex PCR, the repertoire was profiled, and TCRdb retains in-frame clones only, with some absent. The data hold about 90,000 clones, with 70% to 90% observed a single time. There are 17 residues in the CDR3. V trimming: 4 bases; J trimming: 9 bases; junction bases outside the gene matches: 9. Looked up from germline, CDR1 is LGHDT and CDR2 is YNNKEL (reference sequence). A remark on this clone: What it recognizes is unknown.

The chain employs TRBV3-1 (or the pseudogene TRBV3-2) and TRBJ2-1, with TRBD2 matching over 16 bases. This sequence originates from an adult in good health. The source was peripheral blood, collected on day 0 of AZD1222 vaccination. The CDR3, as DNA: TGTGCCAGCAGCCGGGGACTAGCGGGAGGGATTGGTCTTGAGCAGTTCTTC. This translates into CASSRGLAGGIGLEQFF.